These 5 T cell receptor beta chains were sequenced from one sample in a study of glioma-infiltrating T cells. The iRepertoire nested amplicon-rescue multiplex PCR amplified TCR alpha and beta CDR3s from RNA. TCRdb redid the calling of the multiplex PCR reads with MiXCR, one entry per CDR3 protein. The data contain 9,500 to 15,000 distinct CDR3 sequences, about 25% of them singletons. Sequenced: glioma tissue, nonneoplastic brain tissue, or PBMCs (not recorded which). Receptors originate from a human donor with low-grade glioma or glioblastoma, undergoing nonglioma brain surgery, or in good health (not recorded which).

This clonotype was counted at least ten times. This chain joins TRBV28 and TRBJ1-1, with D possibly matching TRBD1 (5 bases). V gave up 6 bases and J gave up 1 base, with 15 bases separating them. CDR1 and CDR2 from the germline V gene are MDHEN and SYDVKM. The CDR3 is 15 amino acids. CDR3 loop: CASRLSQGRNTEAFF. The CDR3 DNA is TGTGCCAGCAGGTTGTCGCAGGGTAGGAACACTGAAGCTTTCTTT. Variable domain in full (rest from reference TRBV28 and TRBJ1-1): DVKVTQSSRYLVKRTGEKVFLECVQDMDHENMFWYRQDPGLGLRLIYFSYDVKMKEKGDIPEGYSVSREKKERFSLILESASTNQTSMYLCASRLSQGRNTEAFFGQGTRLTVV.

This clonotype came up a few times. The chain links TRBV3-1 to TRBJ1-2; D ambiguous. Germline values: CDR1 LGHDT, CDR2 YNNKEL (reference sequence). The CDR3 is made up of 13 amino acids. Trimming stripped 0 bases from V and 4 bases from J, with 6 bases between. The CDR3 loop reads CASSQEAGYGYTF. CDR3 DNA: TGTGCCAGCAGCCAAGAAGCCGGCTATGGCTACACCTTC.

The table lists this clonotype with many counts. This chain uses TRBV7-2 with TRBJ1-6, with D uncertain. Germline values: CDR1 SGHTA, CDR2 FQGNSA. V was clipped by 6 bases and J by 1 base, with 13 bases between them. This CDR3 contains 16 residues. The CDR3 loop is CASRVEYGSYNSPLHF. The CDR3, as DNA: TGTGCCAGCAGGGTAGAGTACGGATCCTATAATTCACCCCTCCACTTT.

The chain has TRBV7-8 and TRBJ2-3; TRBD1 matches at 10 bases. CDR1 is SGHVS, CDR2 FQNEAQ, per germline. V trimming: 1 base; J trimming: 2 bases; junction bases outside the gene matches: 3. The CDR3 spans 16 residues. CDR3 region: CASSLGQGAFTDTQYF. The CDR3 DNA reads TGTGCCAGCAGCTTAGGACAGGGGGCCTTCACAGATACGCAGTATTTT. Full variable domain (missing parts from reference TRBV7-8 and TRBJ2-3): GAGVSQSPRYKVAKRGQDVALRCDPISGHVSLFWYQQALGQGPEFLTYFQNEAQLDKSGLPSDRFFAERPEGSVSTLKIQRTQQEDSAVYLCASSLGQGAFTDTQYFGPGTRLTVL.

A remark on this clonotype: An end of the junction does not agree with germline; a read error may underlie this. The chain carries TRBV7-9 and TRBJ1-1; possibly TRBD1 for D (6 bases). Germline loops: CDR1 SEHNR, CDR2 FQNEAQ (reference sequence). CDR3 length: 15 amino acids. The CDR3 sequence: CASSLGLQGSTEDFF. The CDR3 DNA is TGTGCCAGCAGCTTAGGCCTACAGGGAAGCACTGAAGATTTCTTT.